Listed below are T cell receptor beta chains from one sample, sequenced in a study of T cells in Graves' hyperthyroidism and ophthalmopathy. Via MiXCR, TCRdb re-called the multiplex PCR reads, giving one row per CDR3 protein. This sample has about 770,000 distinct CDR3 sequences; around 20% occur once, and the top ten carry over 15%. Input material: blood. Every receptor here comes from a woman between 50 and 59 years old with Graves' hyperthyroidism that later progressed to Graves' ophthalmopathy. CDR3s leave out the opening cysteine and the closing phenylalanine or tryptophan.

v_call: TRBV30; cdr3_aa: AWSSDGYHSNQPQH
v_call: TRBV6-2/TRBV6-3; cdr3_aa: ASSRQRGDTGELF
v_call: TRBV20-1; cdr3_aa: SASPGAGGNTIY
v_call: TRBV3-1; cdr3_aa: ASSQDGSGGPETQY
v_call: TRBV18; cdr3_aa: ASSPGNTIY
v_call: TRBV10-1; cdr3_aa: ASSETGTSGGLETQY
v_call: TRBV20-1; cdr3_aa: SADRGRLTEAF
v_call: TRBV6-1; cdr3_aa: ASTQDGRYGYT
v_call: TRBV7-8; cdr3_aa: ASSSHRVVAGVDETQY
v_call: TRBV12-3/TRBV12-4; cdr3_aa: ASRAELGGTDTQY
v_call: TRBV20-1; cdr3_aa: SASEEARGTQY
v_call: TRBV12-3/TRBV12-4; cdr3_aa: ASSPSRTGVMDEQF
v_call: TRBV12-3/TRBV12-4; cdr3_aa: ANSLQGVNQPQH
v_call: TRBV20-1; cdr3_aa: SARGLNGTNQPQH
v_call: TRBV6-2/TRBV6-3; cdr3_aa: ASSHTPGLITDTQY
v_call: TRBV7-8; cdr3_aa: ASSLEGGALYGYT
v_call: TRBV28; cdr3_aa: ASEQGRTEAF
v_call: TRBV25-1; cdr3_aa: ASSDPRAYGYT
v_call: TRBV20-1; cdr3_aa: SARDREVNYEQY
v_call: TRBV12-3/TRBV12-4; cdr3_aa: ASSSGLGGYT
v_call: TRBV10-3; cdr3_aa: AISFDRVETQY
v_call: TRBV20-1; cdr3_aa: SAIKRETQIGTQY
v_call: TRBV4-2; cdr3_aa: ASSQDKLSYNEQF
v_call: TRBV7-8; cdr3_aa: ASSLANILGEQY
v_call: TRBV6-5; cdr3_aa: ASSYSGGTTYNEQF
v_call: TRBV12-3/TRBV12-4; cdr3_aa: ASTESWGLWPQH
v_call: TRBV3-1; cdr3_aa: ASAGEVYNEQF
v_call: TRBV7-7; cdr3_aa: ASSASMNTGELF
v_call: TRBV3-1; cdr3_aa: ASSHGTGYQETQY
v_call: TRBV11-3; cdr3_aa: ASSNRAGQNTGELF
v_call: TRBV29-1; cdr3_aa: SVVGEETQY
v_call: TRBV7-9; cdr3_aa: ASSPALLSGGPLNEQF
v_call: TRBV27; cdr3_aa: ASRGTREGYGYT
v_call: TRBV5-5; cdr3_aa: ASSFWGGGGAEETQY
v_call: TRBV20-1; cdr3_aa: SAPRRVSSYEQY
v_call: TRBV13; cdr3_aa: ASSSTQGGRAEAF
v_call: TRBV7-3; cdr3_aa: ASSLQQGIIDTQY
v_call: TRBV27; cdr3_aa: ASSFGGSGVVDTQY
v_call: TRBV6-1; cdr3_aa: ATFTGESYNEQF
v_call: TRBV12-3/TRBV12-4; cdr3_aa: ASTASGGRYNEQF
v_call: TRBV7-9; cdr3_aa: ASSTTDTNQPQH
v_call: TRBV27; cdr3_aa: ASSLRWLAGEPYNEQF
v_call: TRBV27; cdr3_aa: ASSSHSVREQY
v_call: TRBV13; cdr3_aa: ASSTGRIGGGEETQY
v_call: TRBV7-9; cdr3_aa: ASSLGVGSSFTEAF
v_call: TRBV28; cdr3_aa: ASRPSGTGYEQY
v_call: TRBV7-8; cdr3_aa: ASSSRGETQY
v_call: TRBV5-6; cdr3_aa: ASSLGATGGNTIY
v_call: TRBV3-1; cdr3_aa: ASSQYGTGRKDMQY
v_call: TRBV3-1; cdr3_aa: ASSLGTSSSDTQY
v_call: TRBV12-3/TRBV12-4; cdr3_aa: ASSFSGIQPQH
v_call: TRBV29-1; cdr3_aa: SAGDGSNQPQH
v_call: TRBV5-6; cdr3_aa: ASSLISDTQY
v_call: TRBV5-8; cdr3_aa: ASSLGAMVLYGYT
v_call: TRBV18; cdr3_aa: ASSANRALGTGELF
v_call: TRBV11-1; cdr3_aa: ASSLAVADYEQY
v_call: TRBV20-1; cdr3_aa: SFNKNTEAF